Listed below are T cell receptor beta chains from one sample, sequenced in a study of blood T cells in healthy people across ages. TCRdb re-called the 5' RACE reads through MiXCR, storing one row per CDR3 protein. The sample includes about 670,000 distinct CDR3 sequences, approximately 40% seen only once; the top ten take around 30%. Sequencing input: blood. Receptors were obtained from a man of 80 years or more in good health. CDR3s include the opening cysteine and the closing phenylalanine or tryptophan. Fields, in order: J gene, V gene, clone size, D gene, CDR3 DNA, CDR3 protein. The D gene is left open where the match is weak. The listing skips clone size in some rows; elsewhere it reads once, few, many or a size class.

>TRBJ2-4|TRBV21-1|.|.
TGTGCCAGCACCTCTCCCCGGGCCGGGGGTGCGGAATCCAAAAACATTCAGTACTTC
CASTSPRAGGAESKNIQYF
>TRBJ1-5|TRBV29-1|few|.
TGCAGCGTCACGCAGGGTACGAGTCAGCCCCAGCATTTT
CSVTQGTSQPQHF
>TRBJ2-3|TRBV27|.|TRBD1
TGTGCCAGCAGTTTACAACAGGGGGATACGCAGTATTTT
CASSLQQGDTQYF
>TRBJ1-4|TRBV20-1|few|TRBD1
TGCAGTGCTAGCGCGCGACAGGGGTATCTGGGGGAAAAACTGTTTTTT
CSASARQGYLGEKLFF
>TRBJ2-7|TRBV27|.|.
TGTGCCAGCAGCCCCTATGACACCGCCTACGAGCAGTACTTC
CASSPYDTAYEQYF
>TRBJ1-5|TRBV20-1|.|.
TGCAGTGCTAGGATTCCATCATCATCCCCGAGAGGGAAGAGAGGAAACCGGCAGCCCCAGCATTTT
CSARIPSSSPRGKRGNRQPQHF
>TRBJ2-3|TRBV4-3|.|.
TGCGCCAGCAGCCAAGCAGCGGTCGGGAGTACAGATACGCAGTATTTT
CASSQAAVGSTDTQYF
>TRBJ1-6|TRBV7-2|.|.
TGTGCCAGCAGCCCCCAATCCCCAGGGTCGTCCTCCTATAATTCACCCCTCCACTTT
CASSPQSPGSSSYNSPLHF
>TRBJ2-1|TRBV20-1|many|.
TGCAGTGCTAGGAGGGAGGGGGCGTTGAGAAACAATGAGCAGTTCTTC
CSARREGALRNNEQFF
>TRBJ2-7|TRBV25-1|once|.
TGTGCCAACAGTGAGAAGGGTGGTTCCTACGAGCAGTACTTC
CANSEKGGSYEQYF